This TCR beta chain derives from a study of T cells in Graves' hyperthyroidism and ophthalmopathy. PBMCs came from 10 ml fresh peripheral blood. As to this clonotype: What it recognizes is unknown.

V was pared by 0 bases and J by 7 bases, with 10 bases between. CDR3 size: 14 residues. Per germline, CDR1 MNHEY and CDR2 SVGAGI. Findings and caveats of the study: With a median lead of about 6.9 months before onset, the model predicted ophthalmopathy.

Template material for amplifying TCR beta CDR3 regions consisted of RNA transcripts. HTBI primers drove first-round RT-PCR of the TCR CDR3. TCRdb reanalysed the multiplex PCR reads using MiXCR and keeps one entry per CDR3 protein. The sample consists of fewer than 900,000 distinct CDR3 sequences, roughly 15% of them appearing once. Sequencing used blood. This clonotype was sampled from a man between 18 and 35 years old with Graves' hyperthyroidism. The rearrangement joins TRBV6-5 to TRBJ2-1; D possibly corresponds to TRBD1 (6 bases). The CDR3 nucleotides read TGTGCCAGCAGTTACTCTCCAGGGGCAAATGAGCAGTTCTTC. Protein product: CASSYSPGANEQFF.